This is a list of T cell receptor beta chains from one sample in a study of human T cells and chemical hapten exposure. MiXCR, run by TCRdb on the RACE reads, gives a single entry per CDR3 protein. The repertoire holds 65,000 to 95,000 distinct CDR3 sequences, with 8.5% to 10% as singletons. Sample: whole blood. All receptors derive from a female donor in good health. Some clones in this sample may be carry-over from other donors' samples. Both conserved end residues are part of each CDR3. The D gene is left open where the match is weak. Not every row has a clone size; where given, it reads once, few, many or a size class.

j_call v_call d_call clone_size cdr3_nt cdr3_aa
TRBJ1-6 TRBV15 . many TGTGCCACCAGAGAAAGGAAGACGGCTTCACCCCTCCACTTT CATRERKTASPLHF
TRBJ2-1 TRBV12-3/TRBV12-4 . many TGTGCCAGCAGCCGACTACTGGGACTTACCTCCCCCCACAATGAGCAGTTCTTC CASSRLLGLTSPHNEQFF
TRBJ2-5 TRBV7-9 TRBD2 . TGTGCCAGCAGCTTATGGCGGGGGGCCACAGAGACCCAGTACTTC CASSLWRGATETQYF
TRBJ2-7 TRBV28 TRBD2 many TGTGCCAGCAAAACTTCAGCGGGGGGTGACGCGCGCGAGCAGTACTTC CASKTSAGGDAREQYF
TRBJ1-4 TRBV10-3 . many TGTGCCATCAGTGAGTCTGCTTGGGAACCTAATGAAAAACTGTTTTTT CAISESAWEPNEKLFF
TRBJ1-1 TRBV2 . . TGTGCCAGCAGTGAAAATCGCCTGAGCACTGAAGCTTTCTTT CASSENRLSTEAFF
TRBJ1-1 TRBV6-5 . many TGTGCCAGCAGTTTGCAGTCGAACACTGAAGCTTTCTTT CASSLQSNTEAFF
TRBJ2-7 TRBV5-1 . . TGCGCCAGCAGCACCGGACAGTCTTCCTACGAGCAGTACTTC CASSTGQSSYEQYF
TRBJ1-6 TRBV12-3/TRBV12-4 TRBD1 many TGTGCCAGCAGTGGACAGGGGAGAGCACCCCTCCACTTT CASSGQGRAPLHF
TRBJ1-6 TRBV6-6 TRBD1 few TGTGCCAGCAGAACTGGGACAGGAGGATCACCCCTCCACTTT CASRTGTGGSPLHF
TRBJ2-5 TRBV2 . few TGTGCCAGCGGGGACCCCCTCCACTTC CASGDPLHF
TRBJ2-7 TRBV7-2 TRBD1 few TGTGCCAGCAGCTCCCCGGGCAGGGGGTCCTACGAGCAGTACTTC CASSSPGRGSYEQYF
TRBJ2-3 TRBV3-1 TRBD2 . TGTGCCAGCAGCCCGCTAGCGGGGGGCTGCACAGATACGCAGTATTTT CASSPLAGGCTDTQYF
TRBJ2-3 TRBV30 TRBD1 . TGTGCCTGGGGTGGACAGGGGCAGATTTTTGAGCGGCAGTATTTT CAWGGQGQIFERQYF
TRBJ1-3 TRBV18 . many TGTGCCAGCTCACCACCCAACAGTTACTTGGGAAACACCATATATTTT CASSPPNSYLGNTIYF
TRBJ2-3 TRBV12-3/TRBV12-4 . . TGTGCCAGCAGTGCCGCGTCAGGTCCCAGCACAGATACGCAGTATTTT CASSAASGPSTDTQYF
TRBJ2-7 TRBV20-1 . many TGCAGTGCCTCGGGGGAGAAATACGAGCAGTACTTC CSASGEKYEQYF
TRBJ1-1 TRBV12-3/TRBV12-4 . many TGTGCCAGCACTACGACAGGAGTAAACACTGAAGCTTTCTTT CASTTTGVNTEAFF
TRBJ2-4 TRBV29-1 . few TGCAGCGTTGGACAGGCGCAGCGATGGGACATTCAGTACTTC CSVGQAQRWDIQYF
TRBJ2-7 TRBV20-1 TRBD2 . TGCAGTGCCCAACATGAGGGACTTAGCGGGGGTTTCTTC CSAQHEGLSGGFF
TRBJ2-1 TRBV9 TRBD2 few TGTGCCAGCGCCGGGACTAGCGGGGGGGCACCCTACAATGAGCAGTTCTTC CASAGTSGGAPYNEQFF
TRBJ2-3 TRBV4-2 TRBD2 . TGTGCCAGCAGCCAGTACCAAGCGGGGGGGAGCACAGATACGCAGTATTTT CASSQYQAGGSTDTQYF
TRBJ2-1 TRBV12-3/TRBV12-4 . many TGTGCCAGCAGTTCGCAGTTGACAGGCGAGCAGTTCTTC CASSSQLTGEQFF
TRBJ1-5 TRBV12-3/TRBV12-4 . many TGTGCCAGCAGTCCAGGGGATAATCAGCCCCAGCATTTT CASSPGDNQPQHF
TRBJ1-1 TRBV12-3/TRBV12-4 TRBD1 . TGTGCCAGCAGTTTAAGGCAGGGGGTTCTTTATACTGAAGCTTTCTTT CASSLRQGVLYTEAFF
TRBJ2-7 TRBV11-2 TRBD1 many TGTGCCAGCAGTCCCCTGACAGGGAGCTCCTACGAGCAGTACTTC CASSPLTGSSYEQYF
TRBJ1-1 TRBV18 . many TGTGCCAGCTCACCCCAGGCGGGGACCAAAGCTTTCTTT CASSPQAGTKAFF
TRBJ1-4 TRBV7-8 . few TGTGCCAGCAGCGGGGTTAATGAAAAACTGTTTTTT CASSGVNEKLFF
TRBJ1-2 TRBV7-9 . few TGTGCCAGCACCGGAACCCAGGACCGCTATGGCTACACCTTC CASTGTQDRYGYTF
TRBJ1-1 TRBV2 TRBD1 many TGTGCCAGCAGGGGGCTGACAGGGATGGACACTGAAGCTTTCTTT CASRGLTGMDTEAFF
TRBJ2-4 TRBV27 . . TGTGCCAGCAAACTAAGGGTCTCCAGTTCCGTACAGTACTTC CASKLRVSSSVQYF
TRBJ1-5 TRBV10-3 . many TGTGCCATCAGTGAGGGACGGGACGGGCCCCAGCATTTT CAISEGRDGPQHF
TRBJ1-6 TRBV4-2 . few TGTGCCAGCAGCCTACAGGGTCAGAATTCACCCCTCCACTTT CASSLQGQNSPLHF
TRBJ1-3 TRBV6-2/TRBV6-3 . . TGTGCCAGCAGTTACCGAAGCGGACAGAGGCTTTTGTCTGGAAACACCATATATTTT CASSYRSGQRLLSGNTIYF
TRBJ2-7 TRBV2 . . TGTGCCAGCAATGGGGGGGCGACCTACGAGCAGTACTTC CASNGGATYEQYF
TRBJ1-1 TRBV20-1 . many TGCAGTGCTAGAGACCCGACGGGGGGTTCGGACACTGAAGCTTTCTTT CSARDPTGGSDTEAFF
TRBJ2-3 TRBV5-5 . many TGTGCCAGCAGCTCCGGGGGATCGGCAGATACGCAGTATTTT CASSSGGSADTQYF
TRBJ2-7 TRBV2 TRBD1 many TGTGCCAGCAGGGATACTAGACAGGGGCCCTCGGCGGAGCAGTACTTC CASRDTRQGPSAEQYF
TRBJ2-3 TRBV4-1 TRBD2 many TGCGCCAGCAGCCAACTAGCGGGGCCGAGAGGAGATACGCAGTATTTT CASSQLAGPRGDTQYF
TRBJ2-6 TRBV2 TRBD2 few TGTGCCAGCTTCCGGGGGGTCCCCTCTGGGGCCAACGTCCTGACTTTC CASFRGVPSGANVLTF
TRBJ1-5 TRBV12-3/TRBV12-4 . many TGTGCCAGCAGCAAAATAGCGGGGGGGGCGCGGAATCAGCCCCAGCATTTT CASSKIAGGARNQPQHF
TRBJ1-3 TRBV12-3/TRBV12-4 . many TGTGCCAGCAGAATGACCGGTGGGTCCGGAAACACCATATATTTT CASRMTGGSGNTIYF
TRBJ1-5 TRBV6-1 . few TGTGCCAGCAGATCCGGGACGTATCAGCCCCAGCATTTT CASRSGTYQPQHF
TRBJ2-4 TRBV7-9 TRBD1 . TGTGCCAGCAGCCGGAGGACAGGGGGCACCAAAAACATTCAGTACTTC CASSRRTGGTKNIQYF
TRBJ2-7 TRBV14 TRBD1 . TGTGCCAGCAGCCAAGATCTTGCGACAGGGTCTGACGAGCAGTACTTC CASSQDLATGSDEQYF
TRBJ2-5 TRBV25-1 . few TGTGCCAGCAGTGATTACAATCAAGAGACCCAGTACTTC CASSDYNQETQYF
TRBJ1-1 TRBV9 . few TGTGCCAGCAGCGTTGGGGGGAGGACTGAAGCTTTCTTT CASSVGGRTEAFF
TRBJ1-5 TRBV20-1 TRBD1 few TGCAGTGCCGGGACAGATAGCAATCAGCCCCAGCATTTT CSAGTDSNQPQHF
TRBJ2-1 TRBV6-5 TRBD1 many TGTGCCAGCAGTTACGCTGGACAGGGGTATTATGATGAGCAGTTCTTC CASSYAGQGYYDEQFF
TRBJ1-2 TRBV3-1 . many TGTGCCAGCAGCCTGGCCGTTTCGTCGCCCTATGGCTACACCTTC CASSLAVSSPYGYTF
TRBJ1-1 TRBV5-1 . many TGCGCCAGCAGCTTGGGTACAGTGAACACTGAAGCTTTCTTT CASSLGTVNTEAFF